This T cell receptor beta chain was recovered during a study of Ad26.COV2.S vaccination and SARS-CoV-2 variants. Treatment given: 19 received Ad26.COV2.S at low or high dose, single or two shots; 5 received placebo; per-sample allocation not given. Day 63 after the first injection of vaccine or placebo was the sampling time. Wuhan-strain SARS-CoV-2 spike was expressed by the Ad26 vector that made up the vaccine. This CDR3 has 17 amino acids. Germline CDR1 reads MNHEY; CDR2 reads SMNVEV (reference sequence). V gave up 1 base and J gave up 5 bases; unmatched junction bases: 11. The table came from immunoSEQ multiplex PCR; TCRdb's copy has only in-frame clones and leaves some out. The sample includes about 320,000 clones, about nine tenths of them seen just once.

This clonotype was obtained from a person between 18 and 65 years old who received the Ad26.COV2.S COVID-19 vaccine or a placebo. The gene calls are TRBV27 and TRBJ2-1; 7 positions agree with TRBD1. This specimen was peripheral blood, taken in a trial of Ad26.COV2.S vaccine versus placebo. CDR3 in amino acids: CASSLLGATGTDNEQFF. The CDR3 coding sequence is TGTGCCAGCAGTTTATTGGGGGCGACCGGGACAGACAATGAGCAGTTCTTC.